Listed here are 13 T cell receptor beta chains from one sample, sequenced in a study of blood T cell repertoires in COVID-19. TCRdb keeps only in-frame clones here, not all; method: immunoSEQ multiplex PCR. This table has around 230,000 clones, less than 90% appearing once. What was sequenced was peripheral blood. The receptors were sampled from a woman in her seventies with active or convalescent COVID-19.

This chain uses TRBV27 with TRBJ2-3; D perhaps matches TRBD1 (7 bases). Germline V gene data show CDR1 as MNHEY and CDR2 as SMNVEV (reference sequence). Trimming removed 3 bases from V and 5 bases from J, with 12 bases in between. The CDR3 totals 14 residues. CDR3 nucleotide sequence: TGTGCCAGCAGTTTTCGGAGGGGGCTAGATACGCAGTATTTT. Translation: CASSFRRGLDTQYF.

The chain couples TRBV10-3 to TRBJ2-7, with 8 bases identical to TRBD1. Losses at the gene ends were 10 bases for V and 0 bases for J; bases not matched to a gene: 8. This CDR3 is 14 amino acids long. In germline, CDR1 is ENHRY, CDR2 SYGVKD. The CDR3 sequence is CATGQGTASYEQYF. The CDR3 bases are TGTGCCACCGGACAGGGTACGGCCTCCTACGAGCAGTACTTC.

This clone is a singleton in its sample. The rearrangement joins TRBV5-1 to TRBJ2-5; D remains ambiguous. The CDR3 sequence is 12 residues long. The V end was cut by 1 base, the J end by 4 bases, with 5 bases between. Germline loops: CDR1 SGHRS, CDR2 YFSETQ. Written as DNA, the CDR3 is TGCGCCAGCAGCTTGACGAGAGAGACCCAGTACTTC. Its translation is CASSLTRETQYF.

The chain joins TRBV18 to TRBJ2-7; 11 bases map to TRBD1. The CDR3 totals 15 residues. Germline loops: CDR1 KGHSH, CDR2 LQKENI. Unmatched junction bases numbered 8, after V lost 6 bases and J lost 4 bases. The CDR3 DNA sequence: TGTGCCAGCTCTCAGGACAGGGGGCGTTTGTACGAGCAGTACTTC. The encoded protein is CASSQDRGRLYEQYF.

This clone was found once. CDR3 sequence reads: CASSPITGTVNSPLHF. CDR3 nucleotides: TGTGCCAGCAGCCCAATCACAGGGACGGTAAATTCACCCCTCCACTTT. This chain joins TRBV27 and TRBJ1-6, with a possible D match to TRBD1 (6 bases). The CDR3 is 16 residues long. Germline V lookup: CDR1 MNHEY, CDR2 SMNVEV (reference sequence). Deletions cut 6 bases from V and 7 bases from J, with 19 bases between.

The rearrangement links TRBV10-2 to TRBJ1-5, with D possibly matching TRBD1 (5 bases). The CDR3 has 14 amino acids. Germline V CDR1 and CDR2: WSHSY, SAAADI. V was pared by 5 bases and J by 4 bases, with 12 bases between. The CDR3 sequence is CASSNPGGNQPQHF. The CDR3 bases are TGCGCCAGCAGTAATCCGGGGGGAAATCAGCCCCAGCATTTT.

V usage is TRBV4-2 and J usage is TRBJ2-3; possibly TRBD2 for D (5 bases). Germline lookup yields CDR1 LGHNA and CDR2 YNFKEQ. This CDR3 is 16 amino acids long. Trimming stripped 0 bases from V and 0 bases from J, with 10 bases between. The CDR3 loop reads CASSQEWETSTDTQYF. CDR3 bases: TGTGCCAGCAGCCAAGAGTGGGAGACTAGCACAGATACGCAGTATTTT.

This clone has just a few counts. V gene TRBV7-3 combines with J gene TRBJ2-1; 10 nucleotides line up with TRBD2. CDR3 length: 15 amino acids. Germline V lookup: CDR1 SGHTA, CDR2 FQGTGA. Trimming at V came to 0 bases and at J to 6 bases, leaving 2 bases not matched to a gene. The CDR3 DNA follows: TGTGCCAGCAGCTTAACAAGGACTAGCGGCAATGAGCAGTTCTTC. Its protein is CASSLTRTSGNEQFF. Drawing the rest from reference TRBV7-3 and TRBJ2-1, the complete variable domain is GAGVSQTPSNKVTEKGKYVELRCDPISGHTALYWYRQSLGQGPEFLIYFQGTGAADDSGLPNDRFFAVRPEGSVSTLKIQRTERGDSAVYLCASSLTRTSGNEQFFGPGTRLTVL.

The chain employs TRBV21-1 and TRBJ2-3; TRBD2 is the table's D call, not checked against the DNA. TRBV21-1 has pseudogene status. The CDR3 length is 16 residues. In DNA, the CDR3 is TGTGCCAGCAGCAAAGAGGGTGATCTAGCGACAGATACGCAGTATTTT. This translates into CASSKEGDLATDTQYF.

V gene TRBV3-1 (or the pseudogene TRBV3-2) combines with J gene TRBJ1-4, with TRBD1 identical over 7 bases. The CDR3 contains 14 residues. V was clipped by 6 bases and J by 7 bases; unmatched bases: 8. Germline V gives CDR1 LGHDT, CDR2 YNNKEL (reference sequence). The CDR3 region is CASRQQGWSEKLFF. The DNA of the CDR3 is TGTGCCAGCAGACAACAGGGGTGGAGTGAAAAACTGTTTTTT.

This chain joins TRBV19 and TRBJ1-1; maybe TRBD1 (6 bases). Germline V gene sequence: CDR1 LNHDA, CDR2 SQIVND (reference sequence). The V gene lost 2 bases and the J gene lost 3 bases, with 10 bases spanning the gap. The length of the CDR3 is 14 residues. The CDR3 region is CASSITGGHTEAFF. CDR3 DNA sequence: TGTGCCAGTAGTATAACGGGGGGCCACACTGAAGCTTTCTTT.

The rearrangement joins TRBV3-1 (or the pseudogene TRBV3-2) to TRBJ2-3; D ambiguous. Germline lookup yields CDR1 LGHDT and CDR2 YNNKEL (reference sequence). The CDR3 is 12 amino acids. Trimming shortened V by 5 bases and J by 3 bases, and 6 bases separated the two germline ends. The CDR3 nucleotides are TGTGCCAGCAGCGCCCTAACAGATACGCAGTATTTT. Translated: CASSALTDTQYF.

The sample holds a few counts of this clone. The genes are TRBV5-1 and TRBJ2-7, with D possibly being TRBD2 (6 bases). V was clipped by 4 bases and J by 5 bases, with 22 bases between them. The CDR3 runs to 16 residues. Germline-derived CDR1 and CDR2 are SGHRS and YFSETQ. DNA for the CDR3: TGCGCCAGCAGCATTTCGGGCGGGGTCGGCCTGAACGAGCAGTACTTC. Residues: CASSISGGVGLNEQYF.